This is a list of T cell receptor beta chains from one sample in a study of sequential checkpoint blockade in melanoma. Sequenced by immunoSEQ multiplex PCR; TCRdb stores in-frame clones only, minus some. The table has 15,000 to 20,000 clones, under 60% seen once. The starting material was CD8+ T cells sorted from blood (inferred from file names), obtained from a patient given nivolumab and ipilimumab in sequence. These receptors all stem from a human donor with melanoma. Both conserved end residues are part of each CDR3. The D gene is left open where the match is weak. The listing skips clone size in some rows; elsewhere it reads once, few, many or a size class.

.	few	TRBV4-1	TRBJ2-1	TGCGCCAGCAGCCAAGCCTACGGCTACAATGAGCAGTTCTTC	CASSQAYGYNEQFF
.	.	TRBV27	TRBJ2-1	TGTGCCAGCAGTTTAGTCCAGGGGCTCTACAATGAGCAGTTCTTC	CASSLVQGLYNEQFF
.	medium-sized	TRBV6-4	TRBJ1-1	TGTGCCAGCATACCGCGGGCAGGCGCGAACACTGAAGCTTTCTTT	CASIPRAGANTEAFF
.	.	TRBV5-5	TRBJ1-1	TGTGCCAGCAGCTTGCCGGGATTAAACACTGAAGCTTTCTTT	CASSLPGLNTEAFF
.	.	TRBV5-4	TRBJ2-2	TGTGCCAGCAGCTTGGGATCTCAGGGCTACACCGGGGAGCTGTTTTTT	CASSLGSQGYTGELFF
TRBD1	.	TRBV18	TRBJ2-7	TGTGCCAGCTCACTCACAGGGGTCTCCTCCTACGAGCAGTACTTC	CASSLTGVSSYEQYF
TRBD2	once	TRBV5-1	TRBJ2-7	TGCGCCAGCAGCTTGGAAGTGGGGGGGGGCTACGAGCAGTACTTC	CASSLEVGGGYEQYF
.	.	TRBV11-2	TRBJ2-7	TGTGCCAGCAGCTTAGGCCAGGGTAACTACGAGCAGTACTTC	CASSLGQGNYEQYF
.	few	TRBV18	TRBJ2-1	TGTGCCAGCTCACCATCACTAGGACGGTGGGCCTACAATGAGCAGTTCTTC	CASSPSLGRWAYNEQFF
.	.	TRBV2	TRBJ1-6	TGTGCCAGCAGGCGGACAGAGAGCTCCTATAATTCACCCCTCCACTTT	CASRRTESSYNSPLHF
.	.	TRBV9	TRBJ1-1	TGTGCCAGCAGCGTAGGCGACACTGAAGCTTTCTTT	CASSVGDTEAFF
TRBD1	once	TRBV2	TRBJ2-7	TGTGCCAGCAATATCGACAGGGGTTTCTTCTACGAGCAGTACTTC	CASNIDRGFFYEQYF
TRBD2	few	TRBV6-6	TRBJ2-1	TGTGCCAGCAGTTCTAGCGGGGTAGAAATAAATGAGCAGTTCTTC	CASSSSGVEINEQFF
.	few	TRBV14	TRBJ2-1	TGTGCCAGCAGCCTAGCCAACAATGAGCAGTTCTTC	CASSLANNEQFF
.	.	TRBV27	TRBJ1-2	TGTGCCAGCAGTCCCCAAGGGGTCCATGGCTACACCTTC	CASSPQGVHGYTF
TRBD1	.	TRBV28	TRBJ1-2	TGTGCCAGCAGTTTCCCGTCCTTGGGACAGGGGCAAGTTGGCTACACCTTC	CASSFPSLGQGQVGYTF
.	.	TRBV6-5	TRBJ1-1	TGTGCCAGCAGTTATTTATCTAACACTGAAGCTTTCTTT	CASSYLSNTEAFF
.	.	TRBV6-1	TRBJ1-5	TGTGCCAGCAGTGAAGGTAGGGGCGCCGGGAGCTATAGCAATCAGCCCCAGCATTTT	CASSEGRGAGSYSNQPQHF
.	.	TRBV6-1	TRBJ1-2	TGTGCCAGCAGTGGTGACGGGACTAACTATGGCTACACCTTC	CASSGDGTNYGYTF
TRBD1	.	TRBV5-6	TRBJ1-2	TGTGCCAGCAGCTTCTGGCCGGGACAGGGTTCTTCCTATGGCTACACCTTC	CASSFWPGQGSSYGYTF
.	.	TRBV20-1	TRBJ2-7	TGCAGTGCCCAAACAAATTACGAGCAGTACTTC	CSAQTNYEQYF
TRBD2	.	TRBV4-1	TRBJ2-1	TGCGCCAGCAGCCAAGAGGGGAGCGGGAGTCCCAATGAGCAGTTCTTC	CASSQEGSGSPNEQFF
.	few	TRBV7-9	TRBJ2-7	TGTGCCAGCAGCTTAGGGGACAACGAGCAGTACTTC	CASSLGDNEQYF
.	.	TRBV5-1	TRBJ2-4	TGCGCCAGCAGCGCCGACCAGCCTGGGGGGGCCAAAAACATTCAGTACTTC	CASSADQPGGAKNIQYF
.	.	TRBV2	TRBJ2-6	TGTGCCAGCAGTGTATGGCTTTCTAGCTCTGGGGCCAACGTCCTGACTTTC	CASSVWLSSSGANVLTF
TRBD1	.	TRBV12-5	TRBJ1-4	TGTGCTAGTGGTTTGGTCCGAAGGGACAGGGGAGAAAAACTGTTTTTT	CASGLVRRDRGEKLFF
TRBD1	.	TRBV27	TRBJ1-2	TGTGCCAGCAGTTCCGGGACAGGGAAAGGCTACACCTTC	CASSSGTGKGYTF
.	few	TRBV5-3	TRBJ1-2	TGTGCCAGAAGGTACGACAGCCAGACCAACTATGGCTACACCTTC	CARRYDSQTNYGYTF
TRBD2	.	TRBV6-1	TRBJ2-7	TGTGCCAGCAGTGACGTAGCGGGGTTCGCCTACGAGCAGTACTTC	CASSDVAGFAYEQYF
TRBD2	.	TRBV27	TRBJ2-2	TGTGCCAGCAGTTTGGGACTAAACACCGGGGAGCTGTTTTTT	CASSLGLNTGELFF
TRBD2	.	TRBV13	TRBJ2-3	TGTGCCAGCACCCTAGCGGGAGCCTTCCTCACAGATACGCAGTATTTT	CASTLAGAFLTDTQYF
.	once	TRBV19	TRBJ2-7	TGTGCCAGTAGCCTGGACAGCTACGAGCAGTACTTC	CASSLDSYEQYF
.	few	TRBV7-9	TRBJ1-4	TGTGCCAGCAGCCTACACTCCCAGGGTCTCGAACTGTTTTTT	CASSLHSQGLELFF
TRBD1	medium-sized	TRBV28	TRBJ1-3	TGTGCCAGCAGTTTCAGGACAGGGGTTCCGGATGGAAACACCATATATTTT	CASSFRTGVPDGNTIYF
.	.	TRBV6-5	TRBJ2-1	TGTGCCAGCAGTACTGCCGTGACAGGCTACAATGAGCAGTTCTTC	CASSTAVTGYNEQFF
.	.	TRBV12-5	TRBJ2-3	TGTGCTAGTTTACACACAGATACGCAGTATTTT	CASLHTDTQYF
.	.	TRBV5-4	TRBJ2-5	TGTGCCAGCAGCTCCCCCCTAGCGGAGACCCAGTACTTC	CASSSPLAETQYF
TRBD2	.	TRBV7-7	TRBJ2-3	TGTGCCAGCAGCCTGACTAGCGGGAGCACAGATACGCAGTATTTT	CASSLTSGSTDTQYF
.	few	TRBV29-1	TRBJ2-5	TGCAGCGTCCACCTTGGACTGAAGTTCGTTGAGACCCAGTACTTC	CSVHLGLKFVETQYF
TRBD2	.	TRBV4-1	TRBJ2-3	TGCGCCAGCAGCCAATCAGCGGGGGGGAATTATCATACGCAGTATTTT	CASSQSAGGNYHTQYF
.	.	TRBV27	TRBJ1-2	TGTGCCAGCAGTTTCGGGAGTTCATATGGCTACACCTTC	CASSFGSSYGYTF
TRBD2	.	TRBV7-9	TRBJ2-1	TGTGCCAGCAGCCCCCAGGGACTAGCGGGGGGATACAATGAGCAGTTCTTC	CASSPQGLAGGYNEQFF
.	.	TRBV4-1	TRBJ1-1	TGCGCCAGCAGCCTTGCCGGGACACAGAACACTGAAGCTTTCTTT	CASSLAGTQNTEAFF
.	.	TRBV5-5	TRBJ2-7	TGTGCCAGCAGCGCCCCGGACAGCGCCTACGAGCAGTACTTC	CASSAPDSAYEQYF
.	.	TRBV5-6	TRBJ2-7	TGTGCCAGCAGCCCTACTACAGGGAGCTACGAGCAGTACTTC	CASSPTTGSYEQYF